The entry below describes one T cell receptor (beta chain). What this receptor recognizes is not known. No per-base quality is available; no much larger clone lies one base away. Using the deep immunoSEQ assay, TCR CDR3 regions were amplified from genomic DNA by multiplex PCR. For each cell subset, the extracted genomic DNA was distributed evenly across all wells of several immunoSEQ 96-well plates, and each plate served as one replicate. For sorted subsets, approximately 210 ng of genomic DNA, equivalent to roughly 33,000 T cell genomes, went into each replicate PCR. Purified libraries were quantified with a Qubit 3.0 fluorometer, sized on a Bioanalyzer 2100, and re-quantified with the KAPA Library Quantification kit. Each immunoSEQ 96-well plate was sequenced on its own single-read 150-cycle Illumina NextSeq 550 flow cell. Per the original workflow: Because the immunoSEQ output included only junctional sequences and no quality scores, the filtering could not be the same as the filtering used for full-length reads. To assign V/J genes and CDR3, sequences were annotated using PyIR, a Python wrapper for IgBLAST v1.9, with IMGT germline references. Reads with weak V/J assignments (E-value above 1e-6), missing CDR3, stop codons, out-of-frame junctions, or ambiguous translated residues were removed. V3J clonotypes were defined as sequences sharing the same inferred V gene, J gene, and CDR3 amino acid sequence. The percentage overlap between two repertoires was calculated by dividing the number of shared unique clonotypes by the size of the smaller repertoire. RTK rarefaction, the Chao1 estimator, and Recon v2.1 estimates of unobserved clonotypes were used to assess repertoire richness. Generation probabilities were computed with OLGA for all TCRbeta clonotypes obtained by the gDNA method from a handful of donors. Not all clones reach the TCRdb copy of this immuneACCESS table, which keeps in-frame sequences only. Checked studies attribute under half of the gap to unresolved V genes and leave the rest unexplained. The V and J calls and the clone size are those of that table, but D and trimming were determined from the DNA. Here the sample has approximately 340,000 clones; approximately 79% occur a single time. The ten largest clonotypes hold approximately 10% of the sample.

These data come from a study of shared clonotypes between healthy human individuals (TCRdb year 2020). A note on the overall study: The cohort comprised two women and a few men aged 18 to 49 years. To increase sequencing depth and limit assay-specific biases, different laboratories used diverse techniques to prepare libraries and sequence TCR repertoires. Per donor, leukapheresis produced somewhere between about 0.85 and 9.5 billion PBMCs. For each donor, CD4 naive and CD4 memory were each given three plates, CD8 naive was given two plates, and CD8 memory was given one plate. The study deeply sequenced blood TCR repertoires of five healthy adults to estimate repertoire size and the extent of clonotype sharing between individuals.

The germline V gene (reference sequence) sets CDR1 to MNHEY and CDR2 to SMNVEV. The junction carries 14 bases between V and J, which are trimmed by 6 bases and 2 bases respectively. From the cysteine through the phenylalanine, the CDR3 covers 16 amino acids. Solely the CDR3 DNA is kept, with 48 bases framed from the first base. Broad study findings and their caveats: Sharing across several donors was observed for roughly 5% of naive CD4, 3.5% of naive CD8, 2% to 2.5% of memory CD4, and about 0.4% of memory CD8 clonotypes. Compared with non-shared clonotypes, clonotypes shared by all four sorted-subset donors had higher generation probabilities. Sampling was restricted to blood, and TCR repertoires in tissues likely differ from the TCR repertoires found in blood. The small number of donors limited the genetic and exposure-history diversity represented. Even with the large sequencing depth, rarefaction of the sorted-subset datasets indicated that sequencing was incomplete. Estimated clonotype richness was generally larger for naive than for memory subsets. Pairwise subsampling led to the expectation that sequencing depth would affect the degree of clonotype sharing among donors.

The donors were healthy, HIV-negative adults who had no recently reported acute infections or vaccinations. All donors were Caucasian adults living in Nashville, Tennessee, USA. Magnetic negative selection was used to enrich CD4+ T cells, after which naive cells were positively selected on CD45RA and the negative fraction became the memory subset. After blood collection by leukapheresis, PBMCs were isolated using Ficoll-Histopaque density gradient centrifugation and then cryopreserved in the vapor phase of liquid nitrogen. Analytical flow cytometry was used to check the purity and quantity of every magnetically sorted T cell population. From each sorted fraction, genomic DNA was isolated and quantified by UV absorbance on a Nanodrop 2000c.

The sequencing input was memory CD4+ T cells sorted from blood. In light of the paper, this sample's cell subset or site label describes: CD45RA-negative fraction. The source of this sequence is a young man in good health. The receptor chain draws on TRBV27 and TRBJ2-6; TRBD1 is a possible D gene, resting on 5 matching bases. The nucleotides read TGTGCCAGCAGCGCCAAAACAGGAACTGGGGCCAACGTCCTGACTTTC. This yields the protein CASSAKTGTGANVLTF.